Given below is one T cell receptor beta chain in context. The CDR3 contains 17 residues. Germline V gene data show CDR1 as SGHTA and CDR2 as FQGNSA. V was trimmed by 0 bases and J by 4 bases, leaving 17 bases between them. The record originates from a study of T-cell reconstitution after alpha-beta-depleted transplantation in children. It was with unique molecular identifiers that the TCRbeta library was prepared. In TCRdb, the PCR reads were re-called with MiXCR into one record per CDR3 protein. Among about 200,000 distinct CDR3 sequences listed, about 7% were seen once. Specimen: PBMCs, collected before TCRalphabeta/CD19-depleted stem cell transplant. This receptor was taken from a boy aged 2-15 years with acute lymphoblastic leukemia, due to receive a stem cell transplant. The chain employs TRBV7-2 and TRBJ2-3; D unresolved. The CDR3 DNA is TGTGCCAGCAGCTTAGCCATCGACCCACACGCGGCAGATACGCAGTATTTT. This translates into CASSLAIDPHAADTQYF.